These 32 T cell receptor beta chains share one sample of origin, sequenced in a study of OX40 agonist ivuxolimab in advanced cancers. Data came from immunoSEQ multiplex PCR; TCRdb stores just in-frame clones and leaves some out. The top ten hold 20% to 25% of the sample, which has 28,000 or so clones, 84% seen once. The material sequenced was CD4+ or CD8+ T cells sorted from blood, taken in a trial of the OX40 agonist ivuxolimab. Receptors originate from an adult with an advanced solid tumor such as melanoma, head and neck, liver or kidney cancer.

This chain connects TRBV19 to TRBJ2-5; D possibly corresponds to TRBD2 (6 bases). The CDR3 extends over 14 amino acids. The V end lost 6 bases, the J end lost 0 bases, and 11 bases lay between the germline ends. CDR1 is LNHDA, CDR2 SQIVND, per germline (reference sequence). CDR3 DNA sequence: TGTGCCAGTAGGGGGGGTTCGTACCAAGAGACCCAGTACTTC. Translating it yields CASRGGSYQETQYF.

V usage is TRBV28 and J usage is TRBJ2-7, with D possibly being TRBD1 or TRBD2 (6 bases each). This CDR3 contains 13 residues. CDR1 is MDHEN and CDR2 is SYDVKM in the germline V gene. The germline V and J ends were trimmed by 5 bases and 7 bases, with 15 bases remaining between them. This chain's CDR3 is CASSPGARREQYF. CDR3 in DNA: TGTGCCAGCAGTCCGGGGGCCCGGAGGGAGCAGTACTTC.

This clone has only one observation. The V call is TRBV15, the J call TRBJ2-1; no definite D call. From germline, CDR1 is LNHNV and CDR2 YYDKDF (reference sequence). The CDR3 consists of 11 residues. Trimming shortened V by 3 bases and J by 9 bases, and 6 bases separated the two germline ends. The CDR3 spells CATSRGFEQFF. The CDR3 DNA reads TGTGCCACCAGCAGGGGGTTTGAGCAGTTCTTC.

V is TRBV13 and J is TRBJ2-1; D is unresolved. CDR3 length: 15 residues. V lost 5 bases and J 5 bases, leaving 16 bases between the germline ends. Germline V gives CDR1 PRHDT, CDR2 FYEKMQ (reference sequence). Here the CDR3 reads CASSLLGTKNNEQFF. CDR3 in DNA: TGTGCCAGCAGCCTCCTGGGTACTAAGAACAATGAGCAGTTCTTC.

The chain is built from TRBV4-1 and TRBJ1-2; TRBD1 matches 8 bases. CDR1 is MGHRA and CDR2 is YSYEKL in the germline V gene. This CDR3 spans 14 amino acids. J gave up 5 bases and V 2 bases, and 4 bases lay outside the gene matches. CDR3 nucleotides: TGCGCCAGCAGCCAACCGGGACAGGCTTATGGCTACACCTTC. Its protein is CASSQPGQAYGYTF.

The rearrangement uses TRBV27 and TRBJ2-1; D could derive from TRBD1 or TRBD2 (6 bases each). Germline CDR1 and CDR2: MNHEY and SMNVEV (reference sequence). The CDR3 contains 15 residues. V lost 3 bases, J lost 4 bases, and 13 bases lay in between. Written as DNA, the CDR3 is TGTGCCAGCAGTTTTGAGGGGGGCCGGTACAATGAGCAGTTCTTC. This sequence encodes CASSFEGGRYNEQFF.

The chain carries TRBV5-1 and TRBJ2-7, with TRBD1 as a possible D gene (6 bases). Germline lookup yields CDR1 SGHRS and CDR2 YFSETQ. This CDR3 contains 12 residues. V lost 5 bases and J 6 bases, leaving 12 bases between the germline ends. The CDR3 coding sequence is TGCGCCAGCAGTACAGGGTCGGTCGAGCAGTACTTC. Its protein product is CASSTGSVEQYF.

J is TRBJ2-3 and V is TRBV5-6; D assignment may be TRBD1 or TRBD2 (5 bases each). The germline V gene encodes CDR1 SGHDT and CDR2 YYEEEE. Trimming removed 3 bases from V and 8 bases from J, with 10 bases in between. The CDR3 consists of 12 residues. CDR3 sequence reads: CASSSGAGTQYF. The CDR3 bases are TGTGCCAGCAGCTCCGGGGCCGGTACGCAGTATTTT.

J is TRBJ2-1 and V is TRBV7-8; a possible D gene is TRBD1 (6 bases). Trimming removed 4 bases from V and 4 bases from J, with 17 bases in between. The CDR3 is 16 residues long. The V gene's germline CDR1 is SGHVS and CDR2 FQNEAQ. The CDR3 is CASSSTPGQKYNEQFF. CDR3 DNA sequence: TGTGCCAGCAGCTCCACCCCGGGACAAAAATACAATGAGCAGTTCTTC.

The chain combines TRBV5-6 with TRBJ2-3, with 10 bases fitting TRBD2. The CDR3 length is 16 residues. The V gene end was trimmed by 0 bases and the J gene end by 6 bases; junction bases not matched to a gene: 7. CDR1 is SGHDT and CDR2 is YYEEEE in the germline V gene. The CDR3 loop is CASSLGRSGRADTQYF. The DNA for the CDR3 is TGTGCCAGCAGCTTGGGAAGGAGCGGGAGGGCGGATACGCAGTATTTT.

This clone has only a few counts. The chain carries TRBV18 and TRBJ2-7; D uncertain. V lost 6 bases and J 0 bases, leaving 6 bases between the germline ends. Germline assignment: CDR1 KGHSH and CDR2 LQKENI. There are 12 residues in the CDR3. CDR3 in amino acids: CASSLSSYEQYF. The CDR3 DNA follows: TGTGCCAGCTCCCTCAGCTCCTACGAGCAGTACTTC.

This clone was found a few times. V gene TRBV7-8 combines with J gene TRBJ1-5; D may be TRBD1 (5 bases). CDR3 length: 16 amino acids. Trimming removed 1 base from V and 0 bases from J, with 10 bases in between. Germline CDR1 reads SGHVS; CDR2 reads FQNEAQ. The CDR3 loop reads CASSLGTRYSNQPQHF. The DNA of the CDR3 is TGTGCCAGCAGCTTAGGGACACGGTATAGCAATCAGCCCCAGCATTTT.

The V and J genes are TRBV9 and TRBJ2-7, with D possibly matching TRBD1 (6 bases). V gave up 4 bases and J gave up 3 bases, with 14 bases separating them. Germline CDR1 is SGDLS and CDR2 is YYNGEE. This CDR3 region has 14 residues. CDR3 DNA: TGTGCCAGCAGCCTAACAGGGCAATACTACGAGCAGTACTTC. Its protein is CASSLTGQYYEQYF.

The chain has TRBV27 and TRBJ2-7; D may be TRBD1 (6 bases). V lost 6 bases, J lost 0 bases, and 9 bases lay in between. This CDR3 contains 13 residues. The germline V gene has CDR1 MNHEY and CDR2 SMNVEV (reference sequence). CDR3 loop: CASSTGNSYEQYF. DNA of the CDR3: TGTGCCAGCAGCACAGGGAACTCCTACGAGCAGTACTTC.

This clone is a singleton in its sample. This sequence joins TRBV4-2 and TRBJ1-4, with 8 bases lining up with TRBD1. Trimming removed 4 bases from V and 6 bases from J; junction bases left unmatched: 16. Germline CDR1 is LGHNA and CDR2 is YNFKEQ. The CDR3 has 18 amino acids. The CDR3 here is CASSRKARVGQDDEKLFF. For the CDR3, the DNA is TGTGCCAGCAGCCGCAAGGCGAGGGTGGGACAGGACGATGAAAAACTGTTTTTT.

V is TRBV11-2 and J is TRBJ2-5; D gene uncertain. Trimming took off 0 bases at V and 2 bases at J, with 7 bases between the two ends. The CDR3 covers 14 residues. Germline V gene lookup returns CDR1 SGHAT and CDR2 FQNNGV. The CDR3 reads CASSLEVLQETQYF. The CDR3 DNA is TGTGCCAGCAGCTTAGAAGTCCTACAAGAGACCCAGTACTTC.

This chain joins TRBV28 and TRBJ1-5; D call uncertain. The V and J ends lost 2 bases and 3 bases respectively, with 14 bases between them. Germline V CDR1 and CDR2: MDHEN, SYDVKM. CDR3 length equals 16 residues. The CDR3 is CASSLGSRTNNQPQHF. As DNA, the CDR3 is TGTGCCAGCAGTTTAGGTTCCCGGACCAACAATCAGCCCCAGCATTTT.

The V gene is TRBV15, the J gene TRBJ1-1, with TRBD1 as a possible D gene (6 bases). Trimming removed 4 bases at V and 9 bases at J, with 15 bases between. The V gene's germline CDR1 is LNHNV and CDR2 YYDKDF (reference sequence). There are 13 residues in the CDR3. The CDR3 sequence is CATSTDTGTKAFF. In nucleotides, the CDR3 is TGTGCCACCAGCACAGACACCGGGACAAAAGCTTTCTTT.

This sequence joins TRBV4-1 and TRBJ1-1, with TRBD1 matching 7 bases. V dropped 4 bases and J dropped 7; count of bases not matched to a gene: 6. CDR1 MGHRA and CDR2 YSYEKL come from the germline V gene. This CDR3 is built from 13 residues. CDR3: CASSLARDSEAFF. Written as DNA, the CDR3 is TGCGCCAGCAGCCTAGCCCGGGACAGTGAAGCTTTCTTT.

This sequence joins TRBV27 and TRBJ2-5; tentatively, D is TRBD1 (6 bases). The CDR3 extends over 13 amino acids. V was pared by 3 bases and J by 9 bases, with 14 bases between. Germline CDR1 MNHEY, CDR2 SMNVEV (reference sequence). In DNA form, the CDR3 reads TGTGCCAGCAGTTTGTGGCTCACAGGGCCCCAGTACTTC. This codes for CASSLWLTGPQYF.

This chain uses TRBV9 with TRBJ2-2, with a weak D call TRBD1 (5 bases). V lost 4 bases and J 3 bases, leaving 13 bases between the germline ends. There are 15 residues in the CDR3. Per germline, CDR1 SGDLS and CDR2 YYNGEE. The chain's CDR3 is CASSHSDRDTGELFF. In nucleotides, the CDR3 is TGTGCCAGCAGCCACTCCGACAGAGACACCGGGGAGCTGTTTTTT.

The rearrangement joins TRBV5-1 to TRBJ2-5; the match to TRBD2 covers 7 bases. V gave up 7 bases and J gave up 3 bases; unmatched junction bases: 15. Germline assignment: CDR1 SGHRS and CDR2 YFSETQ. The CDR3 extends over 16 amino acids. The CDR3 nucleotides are TGCGCCAGCGCTGGATGGTACCCGAGCGGGGAAGAGACCCAGTACTTC. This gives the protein CASAGWYPSGEETQYF.

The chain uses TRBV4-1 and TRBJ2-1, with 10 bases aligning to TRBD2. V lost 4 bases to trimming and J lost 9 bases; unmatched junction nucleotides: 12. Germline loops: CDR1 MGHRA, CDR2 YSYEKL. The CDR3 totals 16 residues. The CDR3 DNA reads TGCGCCAGCAGCCCTGGAGGGGCTAGCGGGAGACCTGAGCAGTTCTTC. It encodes CASSPGGASGRPEQFF.

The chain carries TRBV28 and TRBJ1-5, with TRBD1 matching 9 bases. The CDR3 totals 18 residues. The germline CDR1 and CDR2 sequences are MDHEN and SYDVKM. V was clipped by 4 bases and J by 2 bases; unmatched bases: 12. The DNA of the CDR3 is TGTGCCAGCAGTTCCGTCGGGACAGGGACTCTGGGCAATCAGCCCCAGCATTTT. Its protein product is CASSSVGTGTLGNQPQHF.

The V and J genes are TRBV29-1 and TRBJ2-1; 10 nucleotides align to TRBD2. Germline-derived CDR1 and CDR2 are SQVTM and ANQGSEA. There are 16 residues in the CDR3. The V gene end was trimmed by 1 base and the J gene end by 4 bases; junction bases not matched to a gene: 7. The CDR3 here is CSVEGNPGLAYNEQFF. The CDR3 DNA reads TGCAGCGTTGAAGGTAACCCGGGACTAGCGTACAATGAGCAGTTCTTC.

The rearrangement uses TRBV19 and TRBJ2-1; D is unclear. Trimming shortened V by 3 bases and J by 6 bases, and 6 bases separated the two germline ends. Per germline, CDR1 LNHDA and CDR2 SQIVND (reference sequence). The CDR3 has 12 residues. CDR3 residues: CASSILINEQFF. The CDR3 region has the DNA TGTGCCAGTAGTATCCTAATCAATGAGCAGTTCTTC.

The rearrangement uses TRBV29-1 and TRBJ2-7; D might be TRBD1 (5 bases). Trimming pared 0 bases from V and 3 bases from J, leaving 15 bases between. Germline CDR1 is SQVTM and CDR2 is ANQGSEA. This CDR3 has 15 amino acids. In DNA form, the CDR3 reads TGCAGCGTTGAAGATCCGGAGACAGAATACTACGAGCAGTACTTC. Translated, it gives CSVEDPETEYYEQYF.

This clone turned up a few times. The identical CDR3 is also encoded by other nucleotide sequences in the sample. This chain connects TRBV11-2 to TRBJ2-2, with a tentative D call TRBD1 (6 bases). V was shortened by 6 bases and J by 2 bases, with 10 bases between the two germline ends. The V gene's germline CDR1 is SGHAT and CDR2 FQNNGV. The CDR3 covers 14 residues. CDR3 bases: TGTGCCAGCAGTCGCAGGGGCAACACCGGGGAGCTGTTTTTT. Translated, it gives CASSRRGNTGELFF.

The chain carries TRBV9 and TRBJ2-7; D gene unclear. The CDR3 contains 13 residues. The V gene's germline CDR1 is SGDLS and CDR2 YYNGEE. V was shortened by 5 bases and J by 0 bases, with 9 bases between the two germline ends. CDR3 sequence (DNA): TGTGCCAGCAGTTCGGACGTCTCCTACGAGCAGTACTTC. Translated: CASSSDVSYEQYF.

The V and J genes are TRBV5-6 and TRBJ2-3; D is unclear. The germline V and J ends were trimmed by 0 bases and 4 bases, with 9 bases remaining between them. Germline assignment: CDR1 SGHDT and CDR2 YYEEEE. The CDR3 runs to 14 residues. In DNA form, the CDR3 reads TGTGCCAGCAGCTTGGGGGCGCACCCAGATACGCAGTATTTT. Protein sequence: CASSLGAHPDTQYF.

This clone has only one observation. CDR3 DNA sequence: TGCGCCAGCAGCCAAGTCGGCCGAAGCTCCTACAATGAGCAGTTCTTC. Its translation: CASSQVGRSSYNEQFF. The chain joins TRBV4-1 to TRBJ2-1; D ambiguous. Per germline, CDR1 MGHRA and CDR2 YSYEKL. The CDR3 spans 16 residues. Trimming removed 1 base from V and 0 bases from J, with 10 bases in between.

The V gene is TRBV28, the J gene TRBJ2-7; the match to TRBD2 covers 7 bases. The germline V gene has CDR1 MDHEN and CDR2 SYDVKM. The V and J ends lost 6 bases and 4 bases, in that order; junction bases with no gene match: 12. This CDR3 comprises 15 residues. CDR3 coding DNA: TGTGCCAGCAGCCACCGGGGAGGGGTGAGGTACGAGCAGTACTTC. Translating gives CASSHRGGVRYEQYF.